The T cell receptor beta chain under discussion was sequenced for a study of metastatic and nonmetastatic thyroid tumors. On the study more broadly: Repertoires from blood and tumor or nodule tissue of malignant and benign thyroid patients were compared.

In the source study's methods: Construction of a distant-metastasis classifier for papillary thyroid cancer relied on CDR3 differences across clinicopathological groups. TCRdb reassembled clones from the PCR reads with MiXCR. The V and J calls were not made by the authors but by TCRdb's processing. This repertoire shows about 39,000 clones, over 15% found once; its top ten account for roughly an eighth. This clone rates as medium-sized. Before thyroid surgery, none of the patients had received any treatment. Germline CDR1 reads SGHVS; CDR2 reads FQNEAQ. V was trimmed by 5 bases and J by 0 bases, leaving 14 bases between them. This CDR3 has 15 amino acids.

The chain employs TRBV7-8 and TRBJ2-7; D may correspond to TRBD1 or TRBD2 (5 bases each). The source of this sequence is a female donor with papillary thyroid cancer or a benign thyroid nodule (not recorded which). Some clones in this sample may be carry-over from other donors' samples. Material: tumor tissue. The CDR3 protein is CASSTTEGSSYEQYF. Here the CDR3 DNA reads TGTGCCAGCAGCACGACAGAGGGGAGCTCCTACGAGCAGTACTTC.